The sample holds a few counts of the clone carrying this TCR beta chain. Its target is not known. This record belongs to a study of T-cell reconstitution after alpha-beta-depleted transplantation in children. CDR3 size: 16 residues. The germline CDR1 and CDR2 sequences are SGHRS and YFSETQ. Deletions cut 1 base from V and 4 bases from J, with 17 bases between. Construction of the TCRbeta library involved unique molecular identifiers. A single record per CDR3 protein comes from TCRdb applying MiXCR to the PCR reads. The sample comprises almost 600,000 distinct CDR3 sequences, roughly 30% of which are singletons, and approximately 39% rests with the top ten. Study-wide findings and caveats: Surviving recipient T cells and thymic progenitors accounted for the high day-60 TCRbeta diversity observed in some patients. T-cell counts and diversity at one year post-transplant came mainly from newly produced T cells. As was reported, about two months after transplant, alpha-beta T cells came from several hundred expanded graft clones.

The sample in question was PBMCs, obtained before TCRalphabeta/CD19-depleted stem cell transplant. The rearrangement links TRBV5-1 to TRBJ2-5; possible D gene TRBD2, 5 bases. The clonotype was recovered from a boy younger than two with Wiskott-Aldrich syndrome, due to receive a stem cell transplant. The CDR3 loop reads CASSLRVTGVTETQYF. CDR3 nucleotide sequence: TGCGCCAGCAGCTTGAGGGTCACCGGGGTAACAGAGACCCAGTACTTC.